The present T cell receptor (beta chain) was sequenced within a study of immune characterization of retroperitoneal liposarcoma. This clonotype was seen a few times. A single record per CDR3 protein comes from TCRdb applying MiXCR to the PCR reads. The sample holds 1,500 to 2,000 distinct CDR3 sequences; 28% are singletons and the top ten take approximately 16%. The CDR3 loop spans 12 amino acids. V was trimmed by 8 bases and J by 13 bases, leaving 20 bases between them. CDR1 is MNHNS, CDR2 SASEGT, per germline. The receptor was isolated from a female donor with retroperitoneal liposarcoma. Sequencing was performed on tumor tissue. This chain connects TRBV6-1 to TRBJ2-5, with D possibly being TRBD2 (5 bases). CDR3 in DNA: TGTGCCAGCGGCCCGGCTGGGGAGCTACCGTACTTC. Its protein product is CASGPAGELPYF.